The clone carrying this T cell receptor (beta chain) was seen only a few times. Produced via immunoSEQ multiplex PCR; TCRdb's table is partial and in-frame only. There are around 220,000 clones in the sample; 75% to 95% occur only once, and 1.5% to 2% lies in the top ten. This sample stems from a study of blood T cell repertoires in COVID-19. CDR1 and CDR2 from the germline V gene are MDHEN and SYDVKM. The CDR3 is 13 residues long. V was cut by 6 bases and J by 4 bases, with 12 bases left in between. The sequenced sample consisted of PBMCs or T cells enriched from blood (not recorded which). J is TRBJ1-2 and V is TRBV28; D is perhaps TRBD1 (6 bases). The source is a woman in her late teens or twenties who had recovered from COVID-19. Here the CDR3 reads CASSPTGLYGYTF. The CDR3 DNA follows: TGTGCCAGCAGCCCGACAGGTCTCTATGGCTACACCTTC.